The entry below gives a single TCR beta chain sequence along with its context. Which antigen it targets is not known. No much larger clone exists at a distance of one base, and base qualities are not known. This sample was included in a study of blood T cell repertoires in COVID-19 (dated by TCRdb to the early 2020s). About the study as a whole: Samples from collaborators originated in the United States, Italy and Spain and spanned both the acute and convalescent phases of COVID-19. The material from the prospective study consisted of cDNA or gDNA derived from T cells, B-cell-depleted T cells, or PBMCs. Subjects who had been exposed to COVID-19, were actively infected with it, or had recovered from it provided the deeply sampled blood TCRbeta repertoires that made up the dataset. The repertoires were released in a freely available public database intended as a resource for research on the immune response to SARS-CoV-2. Samples were obtained from the ongoing ImmuneRACE study (first 160 participants) and from some 1,200 subjects provided by 6 global collaborators. Nearly every sample came with metadata listing a de-identified subject ID, COVID-19 status, age in years and sex. Where available, HLA class I and class II types were obtained from metadata supplied by the sample provider rather than from assay-based typing.

At one collaborating source in Seattle, patients were enrolled during active infection and were followed longitudinally through the course of disease. Whole blood was collected in K2EDTA tubes by collaborating institutions according to the institutions' own protocols. For TCRbeta analysis, collaborator samples were shipped as frozen whole blood, as isolated PBMCs, or as DNA extracted from either sample type. The junction shows trimming of 0 bases on V and 5 bases on J, plus 11 bases between the germline ends. The germline V gene sets CDR1 to MGHRA and CDR2 to YSYEKL. Reading from cysteine to phenylalanine, the CDR3 counts 15 amino acids. The DNA shown is the 45-base CDR3, in frame from base 1. The immunoSEQ Assay, a bias-controlled multiplex PCR, was used to amplify TCRbeta CDR3 regions from genomic DNA. For the original study's pipeline: The number of nucleated cells in each sample was estimated by amplification of reference gene primers within the assay. To quantify the absolute abundance of each unique TCRbeta CDR3 rearrangement, sequence reads were collapsed and filtered. For each sample, productive Simpson clonality was calculated as the square root of Simpson's diversity index over productive rearrangements. In its TCRdb copy, this immuneACCESS table keeps in-frame sequences only and misses some clones. Where compared with another copy, unresolved V genes explain less than half of these, and the others have no known cause. Clone size and the V and J calls come from that table; the DNA yielded D and trimming. This sample has about 230,000 clones in its table, and 75% to 85% of those were observed once. The ten largest clones take up 6.5% to 8.5% of the sample.

General findings and caveats noted by the study authors: How much clinical and demographic metadata was included differed by source and by participant, and the metadata was provided uncurated.

Sequenced: peripheral blood. The clonotype comes from a woman over 75 with COVID-19, enrolled during active disease. The chain uses TRBV4-1 and TRBJ1-5; possibly the D gene is TRBD1, per 6 matching bases. In nucleotide form, the sequence is TGCGCCAGCAGCCAAGAAGGGACAACCGATCAGCCCCAGCATTTT. Its protein reads: CASSQEGTTDQPQHF.